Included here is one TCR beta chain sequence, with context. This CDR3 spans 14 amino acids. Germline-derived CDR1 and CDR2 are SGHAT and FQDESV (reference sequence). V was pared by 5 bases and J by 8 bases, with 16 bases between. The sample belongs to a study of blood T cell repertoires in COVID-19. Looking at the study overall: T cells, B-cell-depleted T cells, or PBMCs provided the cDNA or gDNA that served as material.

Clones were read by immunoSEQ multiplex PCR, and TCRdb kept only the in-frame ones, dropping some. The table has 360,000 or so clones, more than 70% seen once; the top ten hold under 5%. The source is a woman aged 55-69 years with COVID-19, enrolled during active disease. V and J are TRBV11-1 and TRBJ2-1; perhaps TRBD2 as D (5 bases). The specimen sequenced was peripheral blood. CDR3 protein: CASSLLVLGDEQFF. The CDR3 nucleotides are TGTGCCAGCAGCCTACTAGTTCTGGGTGATGAGCAGTTCTTC.